This T cell receptor (beta chain) comes out of a study of cytomegalovirus exposure and HLA in healthy donors. Both 60 Vbeta primers and 13 Jbeta primers went into the PCR. The table came from immunoSEQ multiplex PCR; TCRdb's copy has only in-frame clones and leaves some out. This sample has under 150,000 clones, with about 81% found just once. The ends were cut back, 4 bases at V and 0 bases at J, with 13 bases in the middle. The CDR3 is 16 amino acids. The germline CDR1 and CDR2 sequences are LGHNA and YNFKEQ. Of note for this clone: Antigen unknown.

General study results and limits: In vitro experiments confirmed that three CMV-associated chains were specific for CMV antigens. Cytomegalovirus status was reportedly diagnosed by the classifier with high sensitivity and specificity. In a later analysis, HLA-associated beta chains showed higher expansion and lower generation probabilities than comparable chains.

V usage is TRBV4-2 and J usage is TRBJ1-3, with unresolved D. Sequencing was done on a sample of PBMCs. The receptor comes from a woman aged 40 to 55 in good health and CMV-seropositive. For the CDR3, the DNA is TGTGCCAGCAGCCGCCAGGAGGGCCTCTCTGGAAACACCATATATTTT. This sequence encodes CASSRQEGLSGNTIYF.